The 29 T cell receptor beta chains below come from one sample, sequenced in a study of cytomegalovirus exposure and HLA in healthy donors. A multiplex PCR was run with 60 Vbeta primers and 13 Jbeta primers. TCRdb keeps only in-frame clones here, not all; method: immunoSEQ multiplex PCR. In the table there are approximately 150,000 clones, approximately 73% of which are singletons. Sequencing used PBMCs. The source of these receptors is a man between 50 and 59 years old in good health and CMV-seronegative.

The gene calls are TRBV6-1 and TRBJ2-7; a possible D gene is TRBD1 (6 bases). Trimming shortened V by 6 bases and J by 4 bases, and 13 bases separated the two germline ends. The CDR3 sequence is 13 residues long. The germline gives CDR1 MNHNS, CDR2 SASEGT. The CDR3 region is CASRRTANYEQYF. CDR3 DNA: TGTGCCAGCAGAAGGACAGCGAATTACGAGCAGTACTTC.

The chain couples TRBV11-2 to TRBJ2-2; 8 nucleotides align to TRBD1. The CDR3 is made up of 18 amino acids. Germline assignment: CDR1 SGHAT and CDR2 FQNNGV. V trimming: 5 bases; J trimming: 5 bases; junction bases outside the gene matches: 16. The CDR3 sequence: CASSPYHTTGVRTGELFF. The DNA for the CDR3 is TGTGCCAGCAGCCCATACCATACGACAGGGGTGAGGACCGGGGAGCTGTTTTTT.

The rearrangement joins TRBV7-8 to TRBJ2-2, with 8 bases matching TRBD1. J gave up 7 bases and V 5 bases, and 15 bases lay outside the gene matches. Germline values: CDR1 SGHVS, CDR2 FQNEAQ. This CDR3 is built from 17 residues. CDR3 nucleotides: TGTGCCAGCAGCCAAATCCGAGGCAGGGGGCCGGACGGGGAGCTGTTTTTT. Amino acid sequence: CASSQIRGRGPDGELFF.

The chain employs TRBV7-2 and TRBJ1-2; 9 nucleotides agree with TRBD1. The CDR3 covers 17 residues. V gave up 5 bases and J gave up 1 base; unmatched junction bases: 11. Germline CDR1 reads SGHTA; CDR2 reads FQGNSA. CDR3 sequence (DNA): TGTGCCAGCAGCGCCACAGGGGGCATCGTAGTTAACTATGGCTACACCTTC. It translates to CASSATGGIVVNYGYTF.

The chain links TRBV9 to TRBJ2-3; TRBD2 is a possible D gene (7 bases). The germline V and J ends were trimmed by 4 bases and 2 bases, with 17 bases remaining between them. Germline CDR1 and CDR2: SGDLS and YYNGEE. The CDR3 runs 16 residues. The CDR3 DNA is TGTGCCAGCAGCCCCCCGGGGGGCCGATTCACAGATACGCAGTATTTT. Its translation: CASSPPGGRFTDTQYF.

The sample holds a few counts of this clone. This rearrangement joins TRBV25-1 to TRBJ2-7; the match to TRBD1 covers 9 bases. This CDR3 is built from 15 residues. Germline loops: CDR1 MGHDK, CDR2 SYGVNS. The trim removed 2 bases at V and 7 bases at J, leaving 9 bases unmatched. The CDR3 nucleotides read TGTGCCAGCAGTGAAAGGATGGGACAGGGTGATGAGCAGTACTTC. Its protein is CASSERMGQGDEQYF.

V usage is TRBV21-1 and J usage is TRBJ2-5; the DNA was not used to check the table's D call, TRBD1. TRBV21-1 is a pseudogene segment. The CDR3 extends over 15 amino acids. The CDR3 is CASSKGTQGTETQYF. For the CDR3, the DNA is TGTGCCAGCAGCAAAGGCACGCAGGGGACAGAGACCCAGTACTTC.

V is TRBV19 and J is TRBJ1-1; a weak D match, TRBD1 (6 bases). Germline CDR1 LNHDA, CDR2 SQIVND (reference sequence). This CDR3 is built from 14 residues. Between the trimmed V and J ends, which lost 5 bases and 5 bases, there was a span of 15 bases. The CDR3 protein is CASSRAGAQTEAFF. As DNA, the CDR3 is TGTGCCAGTAGTCGGGCGGGGGCGCAGACTGAAGCTTTCTTT.

This clone was counted only a few times. The chain uses TRBV6-6 and TRBJ1-1, with D possibly matching TRBD1 (6 bases). Germline-derived CDR1 and CDR2 are MNHNY and SVGAGI (reference sequence). This CDR3 comprises 14 residues. Trimming took 7 bases from V and 8 from J, leaving 20 bases between them. CDR3 DNA sequence: TGTGCCAGCAAAGAATCGAGGGGGTCCCTCGAAGCTTTCTTT. This gives the protein CASKESRGSLEAFF.

The V call is TRBV11-1, the J call TRBJ1-2; D ambiguous. The CDR3 is 13 amino acids. From germline, CDR1 is SGHAT and CDR2 FQDESV (reference sequence). Between the trimmed V and J ends, which lost 2 bases and 4 bases, there was a span of 8 bases. The CDR3 sequence is CASSLSRTYGYTF. In DNA, the CDR3 is TGTGCCAGCAGCTTATCGCGCACCTATGGCTACACCTTC.

The chain uses TRBV7-2 and TRBJ2-2; TRBD1 agrees at 7 bases. V shed 2 bases and J 4 bases; nucleotides not matched to a gene: 7. Germline-derived CDR1 and CDR2 are SGHTA and FQGNSA. This CDR3 comprises 16 residues. Here the CDR3 DNA reads TGTGCCAGCAGCTTATCCAGGGGGATGGGCACCGGGGAGCTGTTTTTT. Translated: CASSLSRGMGTGELFF. The variable domain in full, completed from reference TRBV7-2 and TRBJ2-2, reads GAGVSQSPSNKVTEKGKDVELRCDPISGHTALYWYRQSLGQGLEFLIYFQGNSAPDKSGLPSDRFSAERTGGSVSTLTIQRTQQEDSAVYLCASSLSRGMGTGELFFGEGSRLTVL.

The chain joins TRBV19 to TRBJ2-3; 14 bases align to TRBD2. The CDR3 sequence is 18 residues long. Germline V gene data show CDR1 as LNHDA and CDR2 as SQIVND (reference sequence). With 3 bases clipped from V and 4 bases from J, the junction kept 9 bases outside the gene matches. CDR3 sequence: CASSIRRLAGGLADTQYF. The CDR3 DNA follows: TGTGCCAGTAGTATTCGCCGACTAGCGGGGGGGCTTGCAGATACGCAGTATTTT.

This clone was counted a few times. The chain links TRBV29-1 to TRBJ2-5; 13 nucleotides match TRBD2. In germline, CDR1 is SQVTM, CDR2 ANQGSEA. CDR3 length: 14 amino acids. The V and J ends lost 4 bases and 6 bases, in that order; junction bases with no gene match: 5. For the CDR3, the DNA is TGCAGCGTTGGGAGGACTAGCGGGGGAAAGACCCAGTACTTC. This gives the protein CSVGRTSGGKTQYF. Variable domain in full (rest from reference TRBV29-1 and TRBJ2-5): SAVISQKPSRDICQRGTSLTIQCQVDSQVTMMFWYRQQPGQSLTLIATANQGSEATYESGFVIDKFPISRPNLTFSTLTVSNMSPEDSSIYLCSVGRTSGGKTQYFGPGTRLLVL.

The chain couples TRBV4-2 to TRBJ1-4, with 9 bases aligning to TRBD1. CDR3 length equals 18 residues. V was pared by 0 bases and J by 8 bases, with 13 bases of the junction left unmatched. Germline V gene data show CDR1 as LGHNA and CDR2 as YNFKEQ. The CDR3 loop reads CASSQDLSLTGGDEKLFF. The CDR3 bases are TGTGCCAGCAGCCAAGATTTGAGCCTGACAGGGGGAGACGAAAAACTGTTTTTT.

This rearrangement joins TRBV9 to TRBJ1-5; weak D call: TRBD1 (5 bases). Trimming cost V 3 bases and J 7 bases, with 17 bases left between them. Germline lookup yields CDR1 SGDLS and CDR2 YYNGEE. This CDR3 comprises 15 residues. The CDR3 region has the DNA TGTGCCAGCAGCGCTGGGATAGGAGGGGAACAGCCCCAGCATTTT. Protein: CASSAGIGGEQPQHF.

The chain joins TRBV5-6 to TRBJ1-5, with 8 nucleotides matching TRBD1. The CDR3 length is 16 residues. Germline V gene data show CDR1 as SGHDT and CDR2 as YYEEEE. Germline trimming cut 0 bases from V and 3 bases from J; bases unmatched to any gene: 5. CDR3 DNA: TGTGCCAGCAGCTTGGGGCCGGGACAGGACAATCAGCCCCAGCATTTT. Protein: CASSLGPGQDNQPQHF.

This chain connects TRBV5-1 to TRBJ2-7; D is undetermined. V was pared by 6 bases and J by 4 bases, with 11 bases between. The CDR3 is 12 residues long. Germline values: CDR1 SGHRS, CDR2 YFSETQ. The CDR3 region is CASNNNDYEQYF. Here the CDR3 DNA reads TGCGCCAGCAACAACAACGATTACGAGCAGTACTTC.

This clone was seen only a few times. This chain links TRBV13 with TRBJ1-3; D remains ambiguous. Germline V lookup: CDR1 PRHDT, CDR2 FYEKMQ (reference sequence). V was trimmed by 2 bases and J by 4 bases, leaving 3 bases between them. This CDR3 contains 12 residues. For the CDR3, the DNA is TGTGCCAGCAGCTTAAGCGGAAACACCATATATTTT. Translation gives CASSLSGNTIYF.

The V gene is TRBV11-2, the J gene TRBJ2-3, with D perhaps TRBD2 (5 bases). In germline, CDR1 is SGHAT, CDR2 FQNNGV. V was trimmed by 1 base and J by 5 bases, leaving 16 bases between them. There are 16 residues in the CDR3. This CDR3 is CASSLGQPTGGDTQYF. In DNA form, the CDR3 reads TGTGCCAGCAGCTTAGGACAACCCACCGGAGGAGATACGCAGTATTTT.

This chain uses TRBV2 with TRBJ1-1; 7 nucleotides line up with TRBD1. This CDR3 region has 13 residues. V lost 8 bases, J lost 1 base, and 4 bases stayed unmatched. Germline V lookup: CDR1 SNHLY, CDR2 FYNNEI. CDR3 sequence reads: CASAGQWNTEAFF. CDR3 in DNA: TGTGCCAGCGCGGGACAGTGGAACACTGAAGCTTTCTTT.

V gene TRBV7-9 combines with J gene TRBJ1-2, with D tentatively TRBD1 (5 bases). The CDR3 has 13 residues. The V end lost 3 bases, the J end lost 5 bases, and 10 bases lay between the germline ends. Germline CDR1 reads SEHNR; CDR2 reads FQNEAQ (reference sequence). The CDR3 DNA reads as TGTGCCAGCAGCTTGCCAGGGCCTTATGGCTACACCTTC. This codes for CASSLPGPYGYTF.

The gene calls are TRBV6-6 and TRBJ1-1; perhaps TRBD1 as D (5 bases). CDR1 and CDR2 from the germline V gene are MNHNY and SVGAGI (reference sequence). CDR3 length equals 15 residues. With 4 bases removed from V and 3 bases from J, the gap between germline ends came to 15 bases. CDR3 coding DNA: TGTGCCAGCAGTTCCGGAGGAGGGGTCGACACTGAAGCTTTCTTT. Its translation is CASSSGGGVDTEAFF.

The V call is TRBV19, the J call TRBJ2-2; 15 nucleotides align to TRBD2. CDR3 length: 17 amino acids. From germline, CDR1 is LNHDA and CDR2 SQIVND (reference sequence). The V gene end was trimmed by 4 bases and the J gene end by 2 bases; junction bases not matched to a gene: 2. The CDR3 loop reads CASSRTSGGGNTGELFF. The CDR3 nucleotides read TGTGCCAGTAGTAGGACTAGCGGGGGGGGAAACACCGGGGAGCTGTTTTTT.

The chain couples TRBV2 to TRBJ1-2, with a tentative D call TRBD1 (6 bases). With 6 bases removed from V and 4 bases from J, the gap between germline ends came to 9 bases. The CDR3 loop spans 12 amino acids. Germline V lookup: CDR1 SNHLY, CDR2 FYNNEI. CDR3 DNA sequence: TGTGCCAGCAGGGACAGAGGCTATGGCTACACCTTC. It translates to CASRDRGYGYTF. Full variable domain (rest looked up from reference TRBV2 and TRBJ1-2): EPEVTQTPSHQVTQMGQEVILRCVPISNHLYFYWYRQILGQKVEFLVSFYNNEISEKSEIFDDQFSVERPDGSNFTLKIRSTKLEDSAMYFCASRDRGYGYTFGSGTRLTVV.

This clone was observed a handful of times. The chain carries TRBV2 and TRBJ2-7; D remains ambiguous. The CDR3 is made up of 11 amino acids. V was trimmed by 4 bases and J by 3 bases, leaving 4 bases between them. The germline V gene has CDR1 SNHLY and CDR2 FYNNEI. The CDR3 loop reads CASSVSYEQYF. CDR3 nucleotides: TGTGCCAGCAGTGTTAGCTACGAGCAGTACTTC.

CDR3: CASSAGRENTEAFF. CDR3 DNA: TGCGCCAGCAGCGCGGGACGGGAGAACACTGAAGCTTTCTTT. The rearrangement links TRBV5-1 to TRBJ1-1; a possible D gene is TRBD1 (5 bases). Trimming pared 4 bases from V and 1 base from J, leaving 11 bases between. CDR3 size: 14 residues. CDR1 is SGHRS and CDR2 is YFSETQ in the germline V gene. Combining the CDR3 with reference TRBV5-1 and TRBJ1-1 gives the whole variable domain KAGVTQTPRYLIKTRGQQVTLSCSPISGHRSVSWYQQTPGQGLQFLFEYFSETQRNKGNFPGRFSGRQFSNSRSEMNVSTLELGDSALYLCASSAGRENTEAFFGQGTRLTVV.

The chain employs TRBV27 and TRBJ2-2; D not certain. Germline lookup yields CDR1 MNHEY and CDR2 SMNVEV (reference sequence). The V end lost 6 bases, the J end lost 6 bases, and 11 bases lay between the germline ends. The CDR3 has 13 amino acids. CDR3: CASSPSGSGELFF. As DNA, the CDR3 is TGTGCCAGCAGCCCCTCAGGCTCCGGGGAGCTGTTTTTT.

The chain combines TRBV18 with TRBJ2-1, with 8 bases that match TRBD1. CDR1 and CDR2 (germline): KGHSH, LQKENI. This CDR3 has 14 amino acids. Trimming removed 6 bases from V and 2 bases from J; junction bases left unmatched: 3. Here the CDR3 DNA reads TGTGCCAGCTCCATGGACAGGGCCTACAATGAGCAGTTCTTC. Translation: CASSMDRAYNEQFF.

The J gene is TRBJ1-4, the V gene TRBV5-1, with 8 bases matching TRBD1. Trimming cost V 3 bases and J 4 bases; bases outside gene matches: 2. Germline lookup yields CDR1 SGHRS and CDR2 YFSETQ. The length of the CDR3 is 14 residues. The CDR3 bases are TGCGCCAGCAGCTCGACAGGGGTTAATGAAAAACTGTTTTTT. Translation: CASSSTGVNEKLFF.